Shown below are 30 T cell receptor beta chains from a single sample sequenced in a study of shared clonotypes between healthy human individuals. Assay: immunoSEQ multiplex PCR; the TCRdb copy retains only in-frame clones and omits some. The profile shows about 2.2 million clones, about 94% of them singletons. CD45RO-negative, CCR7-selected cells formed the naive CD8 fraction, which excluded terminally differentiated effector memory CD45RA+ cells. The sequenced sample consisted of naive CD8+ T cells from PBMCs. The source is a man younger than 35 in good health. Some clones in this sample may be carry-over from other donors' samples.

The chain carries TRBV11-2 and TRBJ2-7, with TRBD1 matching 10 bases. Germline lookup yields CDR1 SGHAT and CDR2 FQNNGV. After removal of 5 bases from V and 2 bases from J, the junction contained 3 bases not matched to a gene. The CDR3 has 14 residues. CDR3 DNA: TGTGCCAGCAGCAAAGGGACAGGGGCCTACGAGCAGTACTTC. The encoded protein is CASSKGTGAYEQYF.

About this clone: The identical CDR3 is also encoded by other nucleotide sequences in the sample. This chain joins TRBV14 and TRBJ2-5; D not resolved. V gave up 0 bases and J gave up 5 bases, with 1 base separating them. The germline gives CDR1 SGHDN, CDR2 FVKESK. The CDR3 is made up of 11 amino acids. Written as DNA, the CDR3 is TGTGCCAGCAGCCAAGAGGAGACCCAGTACTTC. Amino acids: CASSQEETQYF. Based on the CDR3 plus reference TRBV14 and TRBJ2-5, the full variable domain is EAGVTQFPSHSVIEKGQTVTLRCDPISGHDNLYWYRRVMGKEIKFLLHFVKESKQDESGMPNNRFLAERTGGTYSTLKVQPAELEDSGVYFCASSQEETQYFGPGTRLLVL.

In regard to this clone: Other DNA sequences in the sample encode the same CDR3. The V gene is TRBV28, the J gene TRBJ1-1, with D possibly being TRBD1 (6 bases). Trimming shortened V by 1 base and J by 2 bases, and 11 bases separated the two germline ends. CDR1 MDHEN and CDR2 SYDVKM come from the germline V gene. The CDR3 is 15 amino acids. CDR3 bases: TGTGCCAGCAGTTTATCTGGGGGCCTCAACACTGAAGCTTTCTTT. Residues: CASSLSGGLNTEAFF.

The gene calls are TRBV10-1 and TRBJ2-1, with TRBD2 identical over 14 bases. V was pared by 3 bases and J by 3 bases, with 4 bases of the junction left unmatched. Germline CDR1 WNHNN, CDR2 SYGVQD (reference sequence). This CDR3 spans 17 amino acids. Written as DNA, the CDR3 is TGCGCCAGCAGTGAAGGGACTAGCGGGAGTGTCTACAATGAGCAGTTCTTC. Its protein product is CASSEGTSGSVYNEQFF.

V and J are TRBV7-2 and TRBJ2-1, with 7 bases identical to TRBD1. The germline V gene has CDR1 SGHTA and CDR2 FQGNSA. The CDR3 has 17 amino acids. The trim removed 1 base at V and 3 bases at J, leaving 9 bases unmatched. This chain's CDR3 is CASSLVRQGVVYNEQFF. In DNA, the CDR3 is TGTGCCAGCAGCTTAGTTAGGCAGGGGGTGGTCTACAATGAGCAGTTCTTC. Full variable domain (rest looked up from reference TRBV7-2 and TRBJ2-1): GAGVSQSPSNKVTEKGKDVELRCDPISGHTALYWYRQSLGQGLEFLIYFQGNSAPDKSGLPSDRFSAERTGGSVSTLTIQRTQQEDSAVYLCASSLVRQGVVYNEQFFGPGTRLTVL.

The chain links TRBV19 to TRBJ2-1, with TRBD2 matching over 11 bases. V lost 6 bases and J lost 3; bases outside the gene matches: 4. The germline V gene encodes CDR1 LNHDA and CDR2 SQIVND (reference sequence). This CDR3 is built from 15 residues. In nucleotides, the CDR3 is TGTGCCAGTAGCATGGGACTAGCGGTCTACAATGAGCAGTTCTTC. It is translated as CASSMGLAVYNEQFF.

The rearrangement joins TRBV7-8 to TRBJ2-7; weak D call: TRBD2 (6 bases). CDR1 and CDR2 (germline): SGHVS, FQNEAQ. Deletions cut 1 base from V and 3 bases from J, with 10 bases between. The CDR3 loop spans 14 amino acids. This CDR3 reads CASSLDRGNYEQYF. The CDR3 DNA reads TGTGCCAGCAGCTTAGACCGGGGGAACTACGAGCAGTACTTC.

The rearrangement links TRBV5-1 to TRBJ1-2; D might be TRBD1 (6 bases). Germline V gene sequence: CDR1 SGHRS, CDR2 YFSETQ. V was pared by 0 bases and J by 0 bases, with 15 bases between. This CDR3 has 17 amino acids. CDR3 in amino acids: CASSLGTAIMTNYGYTF. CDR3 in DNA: TGCGCCAGCAGCTTGGGGACAGCCATTATGACTAACTATGGCTACACCTTC.

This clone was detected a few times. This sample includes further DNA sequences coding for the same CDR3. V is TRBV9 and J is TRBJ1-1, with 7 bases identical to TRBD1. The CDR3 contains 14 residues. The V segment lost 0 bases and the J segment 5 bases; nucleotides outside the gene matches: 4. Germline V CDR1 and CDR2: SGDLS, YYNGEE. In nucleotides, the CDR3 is TGTGCCAGCAGCGTAGGACAGGGAAATACTGAAGCTTTCTTT. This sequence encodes CASSVGQGNTEAFF.

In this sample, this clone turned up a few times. The CDR3 DNA is TGTGCCAGTAGTATTCAGGCGGGAGCCGTGGATGAGCAGTTCTTC. Amino acid sequence: CASSIQAGAVDEQFF. V and J are TRBV19 and TRBJ2-1; 7 bases map to TRBD2. This CDR3 region has 15 residues. The junction had 10 bases not matched to a gene; V was cut back by 3 bases and J by 8 bases. The germline V gene encodes CDR1 LNHDA and CDR2 SQIVND (reference sequence).

The CDR3 protein is CASTEGLAGGYEQYF. In DNA form, the CDR3 reads TGTGCCAGCACCGAAGGGCTAGCGGGAGGTTACGAGCAGTACTTC. The chain couples TRBV6-1 to TRBJ2-7; 11 bases fit TRBD2. J was trimmed by 4 bases and V by 7 bases; bases with no gene match: 9. In germline, CDR1 is MNHNS, CDR2 SASEGT. CDR3 length: 15 residues.

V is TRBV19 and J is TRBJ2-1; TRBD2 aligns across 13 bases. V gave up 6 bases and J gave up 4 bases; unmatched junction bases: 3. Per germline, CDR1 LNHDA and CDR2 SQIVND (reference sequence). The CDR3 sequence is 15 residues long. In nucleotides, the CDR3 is TGTGCCAGTAGGTGGACTAGCGGGGGTTACAATGAGCAGTTCTTC. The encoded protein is CASRWTSGGYNEQFF.

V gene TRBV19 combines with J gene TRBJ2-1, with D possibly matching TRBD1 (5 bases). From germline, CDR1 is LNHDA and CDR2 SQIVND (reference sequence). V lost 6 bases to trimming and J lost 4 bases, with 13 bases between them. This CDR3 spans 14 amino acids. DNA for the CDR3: TGTGCCAGTAGCTCCAGGGCTAATTACAATGAGCAGTTCTTC. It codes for CASSSRANYNEQFF.

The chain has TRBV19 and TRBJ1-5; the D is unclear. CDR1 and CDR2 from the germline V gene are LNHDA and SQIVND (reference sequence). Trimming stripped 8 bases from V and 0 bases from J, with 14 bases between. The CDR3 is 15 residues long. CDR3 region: CASALTGYSNQPQHF. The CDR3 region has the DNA TGTGCCAGTGCCCTTACCGGTTATAGCAATCAGCCCCAGCATTTT. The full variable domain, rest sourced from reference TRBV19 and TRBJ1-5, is DGGITQSPKYLFRKEGQNVTLSCEQNLNHDAMYWYRQDPGQGLRLIYYSQIVNDFQKGDIAEGYSVSREKKESFPLTVTSAQKNPTAFYLCASALTGYSNQPQHFGDGTRLSIL.

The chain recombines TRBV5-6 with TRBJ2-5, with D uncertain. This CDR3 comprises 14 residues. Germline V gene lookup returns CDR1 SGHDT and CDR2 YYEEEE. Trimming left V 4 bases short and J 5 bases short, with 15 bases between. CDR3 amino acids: CASSRGGYRETQYF. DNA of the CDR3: TGTGCCAGCAGCCGCGGTGGGTACCGGGAGACCCAGTACTTC.

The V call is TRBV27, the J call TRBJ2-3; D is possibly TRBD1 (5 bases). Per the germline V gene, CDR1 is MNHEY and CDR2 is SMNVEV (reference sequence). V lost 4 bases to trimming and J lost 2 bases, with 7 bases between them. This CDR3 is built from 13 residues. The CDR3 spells CASSSQVTDTQYF. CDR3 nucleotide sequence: TGTGCCAGCAGTTCACAGGTCACAGATACGCAGTATTTT.

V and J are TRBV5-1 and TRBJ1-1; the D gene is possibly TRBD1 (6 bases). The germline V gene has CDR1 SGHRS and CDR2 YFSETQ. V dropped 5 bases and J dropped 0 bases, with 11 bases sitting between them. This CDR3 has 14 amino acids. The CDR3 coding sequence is TGCGCCAGCAGGGAGAGGACAGTGAACACTGAAGCTTTCTTT. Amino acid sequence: CASRERTVNTEAFF.

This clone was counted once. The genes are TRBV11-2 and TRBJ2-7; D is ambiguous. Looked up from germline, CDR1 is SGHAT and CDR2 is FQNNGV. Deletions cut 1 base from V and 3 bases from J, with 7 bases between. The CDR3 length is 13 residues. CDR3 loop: CASSLVRNYEQYF. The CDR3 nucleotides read TGTGCCAGCAGCTTAGTCAGGAACTACGAGCAGTACTTC. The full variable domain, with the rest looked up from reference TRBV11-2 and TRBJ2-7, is EAGVAQSPRYKIIEKRQSVAFWCNPISGHATLYWYQQILGQGPKLLIQFQNNGVVDDSQLPKDRFSAERLKGVDSTLKIQPAKLEDSAVYLCASSLVRNYEQYFGPGTRLTVT.

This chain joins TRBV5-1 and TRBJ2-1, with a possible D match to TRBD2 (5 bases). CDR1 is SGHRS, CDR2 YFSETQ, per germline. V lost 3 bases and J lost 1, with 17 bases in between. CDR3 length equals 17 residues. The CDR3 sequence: CASSSSESGSSYNEQFF. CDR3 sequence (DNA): TGCGCCAGCAGCTCGAGTGAGAGCGGTTCTTCCTACAATGAGCAGTTCTTC.

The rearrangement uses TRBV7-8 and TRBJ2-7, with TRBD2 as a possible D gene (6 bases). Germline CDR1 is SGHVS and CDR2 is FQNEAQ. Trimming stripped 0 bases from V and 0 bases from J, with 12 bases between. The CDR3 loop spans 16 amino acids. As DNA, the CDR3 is TGTGCCAGCAGCTTAGCGTTAGCGGCCTCCTCCTACGAGCAGTACTTC. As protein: CASSLALAASSYEQYF.

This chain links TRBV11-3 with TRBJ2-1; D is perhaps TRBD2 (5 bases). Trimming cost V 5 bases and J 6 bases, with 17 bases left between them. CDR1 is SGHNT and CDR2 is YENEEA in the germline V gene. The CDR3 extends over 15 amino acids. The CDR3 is CASSPGRGFANEQFF. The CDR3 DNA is TGTGCCAGCAGCCCGGGCCGCGGGTTTGCCAATGAGCAGTTCTTC.

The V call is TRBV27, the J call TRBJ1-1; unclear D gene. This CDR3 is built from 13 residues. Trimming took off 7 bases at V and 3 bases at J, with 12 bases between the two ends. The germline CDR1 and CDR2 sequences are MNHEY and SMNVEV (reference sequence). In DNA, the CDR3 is TGTGCCAGCAAGGATGGGTTGGACACTGAAGCTTTCTTT. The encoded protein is CASKDGLDTEAFF.

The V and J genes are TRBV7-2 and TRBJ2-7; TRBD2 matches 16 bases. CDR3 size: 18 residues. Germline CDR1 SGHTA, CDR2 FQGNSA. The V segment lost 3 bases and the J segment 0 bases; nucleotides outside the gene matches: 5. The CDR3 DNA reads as TGTGCCAGCAGCTTGGGGGGACTAGCGGGAGGGAGCTCCTACGAGCAGTACTTC. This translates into CASSLGGLAGGSSYEQYF.

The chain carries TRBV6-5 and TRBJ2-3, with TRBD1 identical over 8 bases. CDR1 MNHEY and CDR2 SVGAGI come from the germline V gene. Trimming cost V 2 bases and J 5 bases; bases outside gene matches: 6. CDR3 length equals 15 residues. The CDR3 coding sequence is TGTGCCAGCAGTTACCCAGGGACAGGAAGAGATACGCAGTATTTT. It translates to CASSYPGTGRDTQYF.

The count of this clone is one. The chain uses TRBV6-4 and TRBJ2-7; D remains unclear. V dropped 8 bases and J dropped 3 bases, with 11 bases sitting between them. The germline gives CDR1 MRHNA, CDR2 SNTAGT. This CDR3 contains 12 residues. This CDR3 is CASGRNRYEQYF. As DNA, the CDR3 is TGTGCCAGCGGCAGAAACCGCTACGAGCAGTACTTC.

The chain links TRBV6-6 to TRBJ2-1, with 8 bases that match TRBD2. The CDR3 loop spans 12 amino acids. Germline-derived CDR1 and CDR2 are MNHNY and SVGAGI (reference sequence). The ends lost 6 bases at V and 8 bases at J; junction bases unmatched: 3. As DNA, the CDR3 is TGTGCCAGCAGGGGACTAGTCGATGAGCAGTTCTTC. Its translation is CASRGLVDEQFF.

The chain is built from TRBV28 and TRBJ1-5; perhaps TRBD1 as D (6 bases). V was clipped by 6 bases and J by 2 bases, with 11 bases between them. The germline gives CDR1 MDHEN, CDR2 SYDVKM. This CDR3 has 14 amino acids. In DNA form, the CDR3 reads TGTGCCAGCAGCACGGACAGCGGCAATCAGCCCCAGCATTTT. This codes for CASSTDSGNQPQHF.

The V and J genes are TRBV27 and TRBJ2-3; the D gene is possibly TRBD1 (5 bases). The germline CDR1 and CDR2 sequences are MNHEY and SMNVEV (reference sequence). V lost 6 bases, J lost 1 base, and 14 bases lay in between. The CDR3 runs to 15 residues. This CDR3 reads CASSRIQAGTDTQYF. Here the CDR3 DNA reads TGTGCCAGCAGCCGAATACAGGCGGGCACAGATACGCAGTATTTT.

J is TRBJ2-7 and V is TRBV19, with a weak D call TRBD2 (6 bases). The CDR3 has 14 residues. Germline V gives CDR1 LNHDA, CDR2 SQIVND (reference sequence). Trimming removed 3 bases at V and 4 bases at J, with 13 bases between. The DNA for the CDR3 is TGTGCCAGTAGTATTGGGGGAGGCAGGTACGAGCAGTACTTC. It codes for CASSIGGGRYEQYF.

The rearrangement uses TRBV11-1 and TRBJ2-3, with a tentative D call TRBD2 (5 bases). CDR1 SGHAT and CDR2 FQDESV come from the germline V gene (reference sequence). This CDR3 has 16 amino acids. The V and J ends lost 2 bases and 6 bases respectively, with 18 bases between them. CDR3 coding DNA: TGTGCCAGCAGCTTAAGGCGTGGAGGCGGTTCGGATACGCAGTATTTT. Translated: CASSLRRGGGSDTQYF.